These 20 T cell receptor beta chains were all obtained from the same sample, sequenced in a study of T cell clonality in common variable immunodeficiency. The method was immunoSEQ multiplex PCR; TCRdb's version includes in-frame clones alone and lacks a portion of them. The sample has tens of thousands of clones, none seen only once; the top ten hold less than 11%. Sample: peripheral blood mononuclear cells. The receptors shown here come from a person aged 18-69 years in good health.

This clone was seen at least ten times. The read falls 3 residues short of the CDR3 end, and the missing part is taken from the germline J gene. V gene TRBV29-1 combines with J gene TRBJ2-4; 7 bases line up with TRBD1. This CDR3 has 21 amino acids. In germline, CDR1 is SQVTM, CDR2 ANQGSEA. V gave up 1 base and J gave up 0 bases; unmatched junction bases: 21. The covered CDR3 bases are TGCAGCGTTGAAGTGGAAGGCTTTGACAGGGAACAAGGAATAGCCAAAAACATT. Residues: CSVEVEGFDREQGIAKNI. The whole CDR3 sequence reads CSVEVEGFDREQGIAKNIQYF.

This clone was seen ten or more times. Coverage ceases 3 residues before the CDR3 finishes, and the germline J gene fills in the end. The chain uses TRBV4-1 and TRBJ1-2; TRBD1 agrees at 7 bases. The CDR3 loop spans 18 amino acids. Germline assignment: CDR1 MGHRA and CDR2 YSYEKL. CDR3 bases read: TGCGCCAGCAGCCCCAGCCGCTGGACAGGAGGGGAGAAGCTGGGC. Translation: CASSPSRWTGGEKLG. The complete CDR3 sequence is CASSPSRWTGGEKLGYTF.

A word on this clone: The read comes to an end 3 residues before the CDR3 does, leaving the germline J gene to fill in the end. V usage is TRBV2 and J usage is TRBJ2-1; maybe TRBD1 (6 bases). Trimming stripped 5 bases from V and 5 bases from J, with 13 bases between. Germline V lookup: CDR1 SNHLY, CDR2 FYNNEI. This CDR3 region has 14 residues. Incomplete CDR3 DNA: TGTGCCAGCAGTCCCATACGGGACAACAATGAG. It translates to CASSPIRDNNE. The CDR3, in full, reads CASSPIRDNNEQFF.

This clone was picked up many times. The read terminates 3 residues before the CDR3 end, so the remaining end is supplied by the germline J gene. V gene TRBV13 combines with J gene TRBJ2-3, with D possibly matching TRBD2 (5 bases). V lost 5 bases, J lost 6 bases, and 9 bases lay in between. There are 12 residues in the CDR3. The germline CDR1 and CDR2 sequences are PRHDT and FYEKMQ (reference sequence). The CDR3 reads CASSAPGDTQYF. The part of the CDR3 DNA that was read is TGTGCCAGCAGCGCCCCGGGGGATACG.

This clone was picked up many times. CDR3 loop: CASSPTGVEAFF. The sequenced CDR3 bases are TGTGCCAGCAGCCCGACAGGCGTTGAA. V gene TRBV7-2 combines with J gene TRBJ1-1; tentative D call: TRBD1 (6 bases). The CDR3 end falls 3 residues outside the read, so it is completed with the germline J gene. The CDR3 spans 12 residues. The germline V gene has CDR1 SGHTA and CDR2 FQGNSA. Deletions cut 5 bases from V and 7 bases from J, with 11 bases between.

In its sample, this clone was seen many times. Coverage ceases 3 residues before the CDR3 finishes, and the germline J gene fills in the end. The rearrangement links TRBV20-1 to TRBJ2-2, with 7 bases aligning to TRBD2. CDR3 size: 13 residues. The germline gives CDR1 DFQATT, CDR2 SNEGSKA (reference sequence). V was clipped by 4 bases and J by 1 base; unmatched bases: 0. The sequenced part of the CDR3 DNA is TGCAGTGCTATAGCGGGGAACACCGGGGAG. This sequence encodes CSAIAGNTGE. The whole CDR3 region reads CSAIAGNTGELFF.

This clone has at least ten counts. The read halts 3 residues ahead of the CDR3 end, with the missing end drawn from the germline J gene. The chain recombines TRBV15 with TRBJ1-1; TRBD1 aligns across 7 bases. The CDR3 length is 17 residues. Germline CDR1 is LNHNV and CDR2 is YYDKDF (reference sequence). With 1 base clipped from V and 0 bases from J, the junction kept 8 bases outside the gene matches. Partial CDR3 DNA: TGTGCCACCAGCAGAGGGGCTACAGGGGACATGAACACTGAA. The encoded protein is CATSRGATGDMNTE. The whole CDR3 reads CATSRGATGDMNTEAFF.

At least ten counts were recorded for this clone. The CDR3 DNA, read in part, is TGCAGTGCCCCACGACTAGCGGGATGGACC. Translating it yields CSAPRLAGWT. In full, the CDR3 is CSAPRLAGWTQYF. The rearrangement links TRBV20-1 to TRBJ2-5, with 11 bases lining up with TRBD2. The read gets to within 3 residues of the CDR3 end, and the germline J gene fills in the rest. V was clipped by 6 bases and J by 7 bases; unmatched bases: 7. This CDR3 is built from 13 residues. The germline V gene encodes CDR1 DFQATT and CDR2 SNEGSKA (reference sequence).

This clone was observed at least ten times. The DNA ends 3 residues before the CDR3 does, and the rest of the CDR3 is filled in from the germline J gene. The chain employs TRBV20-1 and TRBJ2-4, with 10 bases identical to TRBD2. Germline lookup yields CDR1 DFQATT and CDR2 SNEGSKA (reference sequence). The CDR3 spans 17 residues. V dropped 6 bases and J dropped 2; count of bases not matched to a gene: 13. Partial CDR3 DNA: TGCAGTGCCAGAAAAGAGCGGGGGGGCGGGTCCAAAAACATT. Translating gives CSARKERGGGSKNI. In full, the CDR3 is CSARKERGGGSKNIQYF.

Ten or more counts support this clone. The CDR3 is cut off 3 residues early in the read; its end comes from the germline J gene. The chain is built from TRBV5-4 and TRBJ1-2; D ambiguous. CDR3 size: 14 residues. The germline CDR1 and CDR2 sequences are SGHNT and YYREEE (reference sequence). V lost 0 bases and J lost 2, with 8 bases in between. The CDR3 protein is CASSLGSGNYGYTF. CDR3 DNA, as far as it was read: TGTGCCAGCAGCTTGGGGTCAGGCAACTATGGC.

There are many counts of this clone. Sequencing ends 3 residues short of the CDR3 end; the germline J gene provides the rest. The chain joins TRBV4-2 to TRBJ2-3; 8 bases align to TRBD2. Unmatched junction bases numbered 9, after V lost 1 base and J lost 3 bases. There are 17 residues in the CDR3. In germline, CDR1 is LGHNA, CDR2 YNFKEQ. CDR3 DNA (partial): TGTGCCAGCAGCCAAGGGTTAGCGGGGAGCCTTACAGATACG. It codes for CASSQGLAGSLTDT. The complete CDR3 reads CASSQGLAGSLTDTQYF.

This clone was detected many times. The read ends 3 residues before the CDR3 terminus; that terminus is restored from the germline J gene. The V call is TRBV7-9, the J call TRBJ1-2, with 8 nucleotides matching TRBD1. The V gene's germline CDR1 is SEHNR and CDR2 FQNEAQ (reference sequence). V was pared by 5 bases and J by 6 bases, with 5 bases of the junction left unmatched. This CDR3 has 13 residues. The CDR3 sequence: CASSQTGEDGYTF. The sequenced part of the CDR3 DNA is TGTGCCAGCAGCCAGACAGGGGAAGATGGC.

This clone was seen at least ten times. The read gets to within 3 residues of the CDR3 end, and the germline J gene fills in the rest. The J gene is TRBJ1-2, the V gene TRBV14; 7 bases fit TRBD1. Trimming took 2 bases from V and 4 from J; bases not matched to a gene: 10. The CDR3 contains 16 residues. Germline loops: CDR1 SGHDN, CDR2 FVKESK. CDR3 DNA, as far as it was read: TGTGCCAGCAGCCAATCGTGGGACAGTAGTTCCTATGGC. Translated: CASSQSWDSSSYG. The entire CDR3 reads CASSQSWDSSSYGYTF. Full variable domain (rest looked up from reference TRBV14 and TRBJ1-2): EAGVTQFPSHSVIEKGQTVTLRCDPISGHDNLYWYRRVMGKEIKFLLHFVKESKQDESGMPNNRFLAERTGGTYSTLKVQPAELEDSGVYFCASSQSWDSSSYGYTFGSGTRLTVV.

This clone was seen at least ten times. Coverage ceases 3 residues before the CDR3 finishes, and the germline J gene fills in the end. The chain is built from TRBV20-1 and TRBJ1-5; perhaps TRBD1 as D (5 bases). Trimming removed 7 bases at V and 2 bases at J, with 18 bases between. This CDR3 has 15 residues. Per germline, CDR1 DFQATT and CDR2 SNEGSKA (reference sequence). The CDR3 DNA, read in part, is TGCAGTGTCCAGATGGGGCATGGGCGCAATCAGCCC. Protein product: CSVQMGHGRNQP. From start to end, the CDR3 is CSVQMGHGRNQPQHF.

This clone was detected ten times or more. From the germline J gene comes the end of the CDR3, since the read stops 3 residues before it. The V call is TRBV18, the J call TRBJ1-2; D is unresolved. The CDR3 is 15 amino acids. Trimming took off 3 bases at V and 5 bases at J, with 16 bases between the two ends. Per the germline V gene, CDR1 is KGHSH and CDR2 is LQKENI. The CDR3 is CASSPTQATDYGYTF. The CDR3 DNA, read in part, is TGTGCCAGCTCACCCACCCAAGCGACGGATTATGGC. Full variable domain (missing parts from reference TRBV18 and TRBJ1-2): NAGVMQNPRHLVRRRGQEARLRCSPMKGHSHVYWYRQLPEEGLKFMVYLQKENIIDESGMPKERFSAEFPKEGPSILRIQQVVRGDSAAYFCASSPTQATDYGYTFGSGTRLTVV.

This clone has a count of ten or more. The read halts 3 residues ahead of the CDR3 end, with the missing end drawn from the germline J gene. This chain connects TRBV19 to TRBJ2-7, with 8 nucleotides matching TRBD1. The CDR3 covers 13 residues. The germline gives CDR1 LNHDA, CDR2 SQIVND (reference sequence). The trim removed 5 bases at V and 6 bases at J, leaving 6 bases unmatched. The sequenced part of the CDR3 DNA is TGTGCCAGTAGTCCCCAGGGGGCGAGCGAG. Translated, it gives CASSPQGASE. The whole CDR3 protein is CASSPQGASEQYF.

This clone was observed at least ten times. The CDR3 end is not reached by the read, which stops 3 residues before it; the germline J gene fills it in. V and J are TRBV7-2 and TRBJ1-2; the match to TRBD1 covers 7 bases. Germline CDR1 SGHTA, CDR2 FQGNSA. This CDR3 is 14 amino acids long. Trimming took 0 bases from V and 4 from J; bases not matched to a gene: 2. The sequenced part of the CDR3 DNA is TGTGCCAGCAGCTTAGCGGGGGACAGCTATGGC. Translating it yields CASSLAGDSYG. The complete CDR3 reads CASSLAGDSYGYTF.

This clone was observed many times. The CDR3 loop is CASSYSFSGGTGSTDTQYF. CDR3 DNA (partial): TGTGCCAGCAGTTACTCTTTCTCGGGCGGGACAGGGTCGACAGATACG. The chain couples TRBV6-7 to TRBJ2-3; TRBD1 matches 9 bases. The read ends 3 residues before the CDR3 terminus; that terminus is restored from the germline J gene. TRBV6-7 is noted as an ORF with a role that remains uncertain. V was clipped by 0 bases and J by 3 bases; unmatched bases: 13. This CDR3 is 19 amino acids long.

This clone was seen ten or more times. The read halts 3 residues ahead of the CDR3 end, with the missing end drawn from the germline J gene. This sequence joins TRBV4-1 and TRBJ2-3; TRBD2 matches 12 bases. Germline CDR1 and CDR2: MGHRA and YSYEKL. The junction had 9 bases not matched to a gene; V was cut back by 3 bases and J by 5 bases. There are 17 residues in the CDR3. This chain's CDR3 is CASSHLAGGLRVDTQYF. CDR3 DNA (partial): TGCGCCAGCAGCCATCTAGCGGGGGGGCTGAGGGTAGATACG.

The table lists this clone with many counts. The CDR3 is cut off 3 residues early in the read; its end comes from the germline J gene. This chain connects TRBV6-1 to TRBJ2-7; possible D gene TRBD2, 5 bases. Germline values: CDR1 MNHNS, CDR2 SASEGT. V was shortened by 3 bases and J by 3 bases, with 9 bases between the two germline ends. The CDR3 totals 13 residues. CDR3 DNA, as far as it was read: TGTGCCAGCAGTGAGAGGGTGGGCTACGAG. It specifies CASSERVGYE. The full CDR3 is CASSERVGYEQYF.